One sample yielded the 5 T cell receptor beta chains listed below, sequenced in a study of blood T cells in healthy people across ages. Together with a sample-barcoded 5' primer, a J-beta primer mix was included in a second PCR lasting 7 to 11 cycles. TCRdb reanalysed the 5' RACE reads using MiXCR and keeps one entry per CDR3 protein. The repertoire holds roughly 800,000 distinct CDR3 sequences, approximately 25% seen once, with just under 9.5% in the top ten. These same records also appear under a second study, on T cells of mothers and their children.

The sample taken for sequencing was blood. These TCRs come from a boy between 10 and 17 years old in good health.

The chain couples TRBV7-2 to TRBJ2-2, with D perhaps matching TRBD1 or TRBD2 (6 bases each). The CDR3 sequence is 15 residues long. The germline gives CDR1 SGHTA, CDR2 FQGNSA. The V end was cut by 5 bases, the J end by 4 bases, with 14 bases between. The CDR3, as DNA: TGTGCCAGCAGCAAGGAGGGGGTTTTCACCGGGGAGCTGTTTTTT. Its protein is CASSKEGVFTGELFF.

The genes are TRBV29-1 and TRBJ2-3; 8 bases align to TRBD2. CDR3 length: 14 residues. V shed 3 bases, J shed 4 bases, and the junction held 6 bases outside the gene matches. CDR1 is SQVTM, CDR2 ANQGSEA, per germline. Here the CDR3 reads CSVDDGGEADTQYF. The CDR3 nucleotides read TGCAGCGTTGACGACGGGGGGGAGGCAGATACGCAGTATTTT.

V gene TRBV4-2 combines with J gene TRBJ2-2, with 8 bases fitting TRBD2. With 0 bases clipped from V and 6 bases from J, the junction kept 6 bases outside the gene matches. CDR3 size: 16 residues. CDR1 is LGHNA and CDR2 is YNFKEQ in the germline V gene. This CDR3 is CASSQEGLAGAGELFF. The CDR3 nucleotides are TGTGCCAGCAGCCAAGAAGGGCTAGCGGGCGCCGGGGAGCTGTTTTTT.

This clonotype was counted a few times. One end of the junction is discordant with germline, which a read error may explain. This rearrangement joins TRBV7-2 to TRBJ2-1; D remains ambiguous. The DNA matches TRBJ2-5 better at its end, which makes the J call doubtful. CDR1 is SGHTA and CDR2 is FQGNSA in the germline V gene. The CDR3 has 12 residues. The CDR3 spells CASNLDVGTQYF. CDR3 DNA: TGTGCCAGCAACTTAGATGTGGGGACCCAGTACTTC.

This chain uses TRBV6-1 with TRBJ2-2; D is possibly TRBD2 (6 bases). The V end was cut by 5 bases, the J end by 0 bases, with 19 bases between. CDR3 length equals 18 residues. Germline CDR1 MNHNS, CDR2 SASEGT. The CDR3 reads CASSPVRGEASNTGELFF. The DNA for the CDR3 is TGTGCCAGCAGTCCAGTTAGAGGGGAGGCCTCGAACACCGGGGAGCTGTTTTTT.